This T cell receptor beta chain is from a study of control samples from healthy donors and cancer patients. To note about this clone: Relative to the germline gene, one junction end is altered; a read error may explain this.

Libraries were prepared by immunoSEQ multiplex PCR; TCRdb keeps only in-frame clonotypes and omits some of them. The sample lists around 94,000 clones; 92% were seen once. The CDR3 contains 13 residues. CDR1 is SSHAT and CDR2 is FNYEAQ in the germline V gene (reference sequence). This sequence originates from a young woman in good health. Input material: blood. The chain employs TRBV7-7 and TRBJ2-2; D is unclear. CDR3 sequence reads: CASSLRAGGELFF. In DNA, the CDR3 is TGTGCTAGCAGCTTAAGGGCTGGCGGGGAGCTGTTTTTT.